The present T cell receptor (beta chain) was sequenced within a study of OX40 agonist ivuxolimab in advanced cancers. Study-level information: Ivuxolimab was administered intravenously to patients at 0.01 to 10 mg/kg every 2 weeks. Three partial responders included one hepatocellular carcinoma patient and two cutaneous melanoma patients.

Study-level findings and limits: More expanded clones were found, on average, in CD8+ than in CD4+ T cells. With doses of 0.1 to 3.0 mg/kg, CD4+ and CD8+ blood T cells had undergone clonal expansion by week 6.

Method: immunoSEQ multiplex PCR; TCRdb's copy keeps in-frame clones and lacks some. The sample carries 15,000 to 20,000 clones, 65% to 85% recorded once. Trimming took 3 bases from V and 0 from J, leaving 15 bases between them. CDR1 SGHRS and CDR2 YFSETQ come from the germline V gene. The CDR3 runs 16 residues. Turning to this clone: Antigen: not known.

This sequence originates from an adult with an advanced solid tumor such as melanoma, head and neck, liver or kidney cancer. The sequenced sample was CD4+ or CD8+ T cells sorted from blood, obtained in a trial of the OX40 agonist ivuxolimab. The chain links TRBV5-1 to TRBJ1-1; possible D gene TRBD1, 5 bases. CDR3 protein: CASSWGDGALNTEAFF. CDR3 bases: TGCGCCAGCAGCTGGGGGGACGGCGCTTTGAACACTGAAGCTTTCTTT.